Presented here are 19 T cell receptor beta chains from one specimen sequenced in a study of T cells after posttransplantation cyclophosphamide. Sequencing used immunoSEQ multiplex PCR; TCRdb keeps in-frame clones, though not all of them. Reported are around 35,000 clones, none seen only once; the ten largest carry approximately 6.7%. Sequencing was done on a sample of PBMCs. The receptor set was obtained from a woman between 45 and 65 years old in good health and a related stem cell transplant donor.

This clone was counted ten times or more. CDR3 in amino acids: CASLRGGAANTEAFF. CDR3 nucleotides: TGTGCCAGCCTGAGGGGGGGAGCGGCGAACACTGAAGCTTTCTTT. The chain is built from TRBV6-2 or TRBV6-3 and TRBJ1-1; perhaps TRBD1 as D (6 bases). The germline gives CDR1 MNHEY, CDR2 SVGEGT. The CDR3 spans 15 residues. With 8 bases removed from V and 1 base from J, the gap between germline ends came to 17 bases.

This clone was seen more than once but under ten times. V gene TRBV7-2 combines with J gene TRBJ2-2; tentative D call: TRBD2 (6 bases). This CDR3 is built from 14 residues. The germline V and J ends were trimmed by 4 bases and 3 bases, with 9 bases remaining between them. Germline CDR1 is SGHTA and CDR2 is FQGNSA. The CDR3 loop is CASSWGVHTGELFF. The CDR3 nucleotides are TGTGCCAGCAGCTGGGGGGTCCACACCGGGGAGCTGTTTTTT.

This clone was seen many times. CDR3 residues: CASSYFASEKLFF. CDR3 nucleotide sequence: TGTGCCAGCAGTTACTTCGCGAGTGAAAAACTGTTTTTT. V usage is TRBV6-5 and J usage is TRBJ1-4; D unresolved. Between the trimmed V and J ends, which lost 1 base and 7 bases, there was a span of 7 bases. The germline V gene encodes CDR1 MNHEY and CDR2 SVGAGI. This CDR3 spans 13 amino acids.

This clone was seen many times. This rearrangement joins TRBV19 to TRBJ1-1; 9 bases are a match to TRBD1. CDR1 LNHDA and CDR2 SQIVND come from the germline V gene (reference sequence). The V gene end was trimmed by 6 bases and the J gene end by 2 bases; junction bases not matched to a gene: 7. This CDR3 comprises 15 residues. CDR3 protein: CASSRDRAGNTEAFF. CDR3 sequence (DNA): TGTGCCAGTAGCCGGGACAGGGCGGGAAACACTGAAGCTTTCTTT.

The rearrangement uses TRBV30 and TRBJ1-5; TRBD1 might be the D (5 bases). Germline V gives CDR1 GTSNPN, CDR2 SVGIG (reference sequence). V dropped 3 bases and J dropped 4 bases, with 10 bases sitting between them. The CDR3 sequence is 13 residues long. The CDR3: CAWSPGGNQPQHF. CDR3 nucleotides: TGTGCCTGGAGCCCCGGGGGGAATCAGCCCCAGCATTTT.

There are many counts of this clone. This chain links TRBV7-3 with TRBJ2-7; 8 bases fit TRBD1. From germline, CDR1 is SGHTA and CDR2 FQGTGA. Germline trimming cut 5 bases from V and 1 base from J; bases unmatched to any gene: 7. This CDR3 contains 15 residues. CDR3 nucleotide sequence: TGTGCCAGCAGCCTCCAGGGGGCCAGGTCCTACGAGCAGTACTTC. This encodes CASSLQGARSYEQYF.

This clone came up many times. This rearrangement joins TRBV7-3 to TRBJ2-1, with TRBD2 matching 7 bases. CDR1 and CDR2 (germline): SGHTA, FQGTGA. Germline trimming cut 5 bases from V and 5 bases from J; bases unmatched to any gene: 3. The CDR3 spans 13 residues. CDR3 sequence: CASSRGLNNEQFF. CDR3 bases: TGTGCCAGCAGCCGGGGACTAAACAATGAGCAGTTCTTC.

This clone was counted ten times or more. V and J are TRBV27 and TRBJ1-2; D unclear. CDR1 is MNHEY, CDR2 SMNVEV, per germline (reference sequence). This CDR3 region has 16 residues. The germline V and J ends were trimmed by 5 bases and 7 bases, with 23 bases remaining between them. CDR3 nucleotides: TGTGCCAGCAGTGCCCGGGTGATCACCCCTTCGGGTGGCTACACCTTC. As protein: CASSARVITPSGGYTF.

CDR3 loop: CASSYPLQPLHF. CDR3 bases: TGTGCCAGCAGTTACCCCTTGCAGCCCCTCCACTTT. The genes are TRBV6-5 and TRBJ1-6; D is ambiguous. Per germline, CDR1 MNHEY and CDR2 SVGAGI. V dropped 2 bases and J dropped 13 bases, with 9 bases sitting between them. The CDR3 spans 12 residues.

This clone was detected many times. This chain links TRBV6-2 or TRBV6-3 with TRBJ2-1; 7 nucleotides match TRBD2. The CDR3 totals 15 residues. The V gene's germline CDR1 is MNHEY and CDR2 SVGEGT. The junction had 13 bases not matched to a gene; V was cut back by 6 bases and J by 8 bases. The DNA for the CDR3 is TGTGCCAGCAGCTCTGAAGCGGGGCCTGGGGATGAGCAGTTCTTC. Amino acids: CASSSEAGPGDEQFF.

This clone was observed at least ten times. The V call is TRBV2, the J call TRBJ1-5, with 7 bases aligning to TRBD1. V dropped 11 bases and J dropped 5; count of bases not matched to a gene: 6. Looked up from germline, CDR1 is SNHLY and CDR2 is FYNNEI. The CDR3 covers 12 residues. CDR3 nucleotide sequence: TGTGCCGTGCAAACAGGGGATCAGCCCCAGCATTTT. Protein: CAVQTGDQPQHF.

This clone appeared many times. This chain uses TRBV27 with TRBJ1-2, with 9 bases identical to TRBD1. With V trimmed by 7 bases and J by 1 base, 4 bases remained unmatched. From germline, CDR1 is MNHEY and CDR2 SMNVEV (reference sequence). The CDR3 runs to 14 residues. CDR3 in amino acids: CASTRDRVNYGYTF. The CDR3 nucleotides are TGTGCCAGCACTCGGGACAGGGTTAACTATGGCTACACCTTC.

This clone came up many times. Here the CDR3 DNA reads TGTGCCAGCAGCTTAGTAGCGTCTGTGGCGGGGGACTACGAGCAGTACTTC. Amino acid sequence: CASSLVASVAGDYEQYF. The V call is TRBV7-9, the J call TRBJ2-7, with 7 bases fitting TRBD2. There are 17 residues in the CDR3. Germline V gives CDR1 SEHNR, CDR2 FQNEAQ (reference sequence). J gave up 3 bases and V 1 base, and 12 bases lay outside the gene matches.

This clone appeared a few times. The V and J genes are TRBV6-6 and TRBJ2-1, with 12 bases fitting TRBD2. This CDR3 contains 16 residues. The V gene's germline CDR1 is MNHNY and CDR2 SVGAGI (reference sequence). The J segment lost 9 bases and the V segment lost 2 bases, leaving 8 bases of the junction unmatched. CDR3 sequence: CASSYPSGRDIGEQFF. CDR3 nucleotide sequence: TGTGCCAGCAGTTACCCTAGCGGGAGGGATATCGGTGAGCAGTTCTTC.

Ten or more counts support this clone. The rearrangement uses TRBV27 and TRBJ2-7; TRBD2 aligns across 7 bases. Trimming took 4 bases from V and 2 from J; bases not matched to a gene: 5. The CDR3 runs 14 residues. Germline V gene lookup returns CDR1 MNHEY and CDR2 SMNVEV (reference sequence). The CDR3 DNA reads as TGTGCCAGCAGTTGGCTAGCGGATACCTACGAGCAGTACTTC. Amino acids: CASSWLADTYEQYF.

This clone was found many times. This rearrangement joins TRBV7-9 to TRBJ2-7, with D possibly matching TRBD2 (5 bases). CDR3 length: 10 residues. Trimming removed 2 bases at V and 9 bases at J, with 5 bases between. Germline-derived CDR1 and CDR2 are SEHNR and FQNEAQ (reference sequence). The CDR3 is CASSLSGQYF. In nucleotides, the CDR3 is TGTGCCAGCAGCTTAAGCGGGCAGTACTTC.

This clone was recorded many times. This chain links TRBV6-6 with TRBJ2-7; D gene unclear. The CDR3 runs 13 residues. Germline assignment: CDR1 MNHNY and CDR2 SVGAGI (reference sequence). V lost 6 bases to trimming and J lost 5 bases, with 14 bases between them. The CDR3 DNA is TGTGCCAGCAGGGGCGAGATTGTAGACGAGCAGTACTTC. This sequence encodes CASRGEIVDEQYF.

This clone has a handful of counts. J is TRBJ2-3 and V is TRBV7-3; D may be TRBD2 (6 bases). V dropped 5 bases and J dropped 1 base, with 10 bases sitting between them. CDR1 is SGHTA, CDR2 FQGTGA, per germline. The CDR3 has 14 residues. The CDR3: CASSISSGTDTQYF. The CDR3 DNA reads TGTGCCAGCAGCATCTCTAGCGGCACAGATACGCAGTATTTT.

This clone was seen ten or more times. In nucleotides, the CDR3 is TGTGCCAGCAGTGATGGCCTGGTCAGGGCACCCTACGAGCAGTACTTC. This codes for CASSDGLVRAPYEQYF. The chain links TRBV6-2 or TRBV6-3 to TRBJ2-7; D possibly corresponds to TRBD1 (5 bases). From germline, CDR1 is MNHEY and CDR2 SVGEGT. Between the trimmed V and J ends, which lost 5 bases and 2 bases, there was a span of 19 bases. This CDR3 has 16 residues.